These 23 T cell receptor beta chains came from one sample sequenced in a study of T cells in narcolepsy. The table came from immunoSEQ multiplex PCR; TCRdb's copy has only in-frame clones and leaves some out. The sample lists around 30,000 clones; under 85% were seen once. Sequencing was carried out using CD45RA- memory CD4+ T cells from PBMCs. Receptor source: a human donor with narcolepsy.

The chain recombines TRBV7-8 with TRBJ1-3, with 9 bases identical to TRBD1. The CDR3 consists of 16 residues. The germline gives CDR1 SGHVS, CDR2 FQNEAQ. The J segment lost 2 bases and the V segment lost 4 bases, leaving 6 bases of the junction unmatched. The DNA of the CDR3 is TGTGCCAGCAGCTCAGACTGGACAGGGGCTGGAAACACCATATATTTT. Protein: CASSSDWTGAGNTIYF.

This chain joins TRBV6-5 and TRBJ1-2; D unresolved. The ends were cut back, 5 bases at V and 5 bases at J, with 12 bases in the middle. CDR1 is MNHEY and CDR2 is SVGAGI in the germline V gene. CDR3 size: 13 residues. The CDR3 spells CASSEVADYGYTF. CDR3 nucleotide sequence: TGTGCCAGCAGTGAAGTGGCCGATTATGGCTACACCTTC.

The rearrangement links TRBV6-6 to TRBJ2-7; TRBD1 aligns across 11 bases. Germline V lookup: CDR1 MNHNY, CDR2 SVGAGI (reference sequence). The CDR3 spans 13 residues. V was clipped by 6 bases and J by 5 bases; unmatched bases: 3. This CDR3 reads CASRRTGGNEQYF. CDR3 DNA sequence: TGTGCCAGCAGACGGACAGGGGGCAACGAGCAGTACTTC.

The rearrangement uses TRBV6-6 and TRBJ1-6, with a tentative D call TRBD1 (5 bases). Per the germline V gene, CDR1 is MNHNY and CDR2 is SVGAGI (reference sequence). This CDR3 region has 13 residues. The CDR3 DNA reads TGTGCATCAGGGAGCTCCTATAATTCACCCCTCCACTTT. Translating gives CASGSSYNSPLHF.

DNA for the CDR3: TGTGCCAGCAGCCGGAGTGGGTCTAATCAGCCCCAGCATTTT. It is translated as CASSRSGSNQPQHF. This chain links TRBV14 with TRBJ1-5; no reliable D call. Deletions cut 4 bases from V and 4 bases from J, with 11 bases between. This CDR3 is 14 amino acids long. Germline lookup yields CDR1 SGHDN and CDR2 FVKESK.

The gene calls are TRBV30 and TRBJ1-2, with D possibly matching TRBD1 (5 bases). Germline V gene lookup returns CDR1 GTSNPN and CDR2 SVGIG (reference sequence). V lost 2 bases and J 8 bases, leaving 18 bases between the germline ends. The CDR3 contains 14 residues. CDR3 loop: CAWSQGQGGRGYTF. For the CDR3, the DNA is TGTGCCTGGAGTCAGGGCCAGGGAGGAAGGGGCTACACCTTC.

Comments on this clone: Compared with germline, one end of the junction differs, possibly owing to a read error. The genes are TRBV5-8 and TRBJ1-5; D call uncertain. Germline CDR1 and CDR2: SGHTS and YDEGEE. This CDR3 has 10 residues. CDR3 in amino acids: CASSLGAQHF. Here the CDR3 DNA reads TGTGCCAGCAGTTTGGGAGCCCAGCATTTT.

The chain recombines TRBV18 with TRBJ1-1; D unclear. CDR1 is KGHSH and CDR2 is LQKENI in the germline V gene. Trimming took 6 bases from V and 4 from J, leaving 15 bases between them. The length of the CDR3 is 14 residues. The DNA for the CDR3 is TGTGCCAGCTCCCGGGAGGGTGCGGGCACTGAAGCTTTCTTT. Translated, it gives CASSREGAGTEAFF.

The V gene is TRBV19, the J gene TRBJ2-6; no definite D call. The length of the CDR3 is 13 residues. Germline CDR1 and CDR2: LNHDA and SQIVND (reference sequence). V gave up 6 bases and J gave up 2 bases, with 5 bases separating them. CDR3 loop: CASSPTGANVLTF. The CDR3, as DNA: TGTGCCAGTAGCCCTACTGGGGCCAACGTCCTGACTTTC.

Written as DNA, the CDR3 is TGTGCCAGCAGTGCTTCGGGGACTAGCGGGCGGGCCCCCACCGGGGAGCTGTTTTTT. Residues: CASSASGTSGRAPTGELFF. The rearrangement joins TRBV28 to TRBJ2-2; TRBD2 aligns across 12 bases. V lost 5 bases and J lost 4; bases outside the gene matches: 14. The germline CDR1 and CDR2 sequences are MDHEN and SYDVKM. The CDR3 has 19 residues.

This clone was counted only a few times. V gene TRBV21-1 combines with J gene TRBJ2-7; TRBD2, as called in the table, went unchecked against the DNA. TRBV21-1 is given as a pseudogene. This CDR3 region has 10 residues. CDR3 amino acids: CAEEEGEQYF. CDR3 in DNA: TGTGCCGAGGAGGAGGGAGAGCAGTACTTC.

The rearrangement uses TRBV30 and TRBJ2-5; D possibly corresponds to TRBD1 (6 bases). Germline CDR1 reads GTSNPN; CDR2 reads SVGIG (reference sequence). This CDR3 region has 16 residues. Trimming removed 0 bases from V and 0 bases from J, with 14 bases in between. The CDR3 protein is CAWSVGNRDNQETQYF. Here the CDR3 DNA reads TGTGCCTGGAGTGTAGGTAACAGGGATAACCAAGAGACCCAGTACTTC.

This chain links TRBV19 with TRBJ2-3; 7 positions match TRBD2. V was clipped by 2 bases and J by 4 bases; unmatched bases: 12. The CDR3 spans 17 residues. Germline lookup yields CDR1 LNHDA and CDR2 SQIVND (reference sequence). CDR3 nucleotides: TGTGCCAGTAGTATAACGTCGGGGGGAGGAAACCCAGATACGCAGTATTTT. This translates into CASSITSGGGNPDTQYF.

This rearrangement joins TRBV7-8 to TRBJ1-2; D is ambiguous. This CDR3 is 13 amino acids long. Per germline, CDR1 SGHVS and CDR2 FQNEAQ. V lost 3 bases, J lost 4 bases, and 9 bases lay in between. CDR3: CASSLTTLYGYTF. Here the CDR3 DNA reads TGTGCCAGCAGCTTGACGACTCTCTATGGCTACACCTTC.

A single count supports this clone. This chain links TRBV30 with TRBJ1-3; D gene ambiguous. Germline assignment: CDR1 GTSNPN and CDR2 SVGIG (reference sequence). This CDR3 has 15 residues. The V end lost 0 bases, the J end lost 0 bases, and 9 bases lay between the germline ends. This CDR3 is CAWSVQVPSGNTIYF. The CDR3 nucleotides are TGTGCCTGGAGTGTACAAGTGCCCTCTGGAAACACCATATATTTT.

The chain links TRBV18 to TRBJ1-6; possibly TRBD1 for D (6 bases). The germline CDR1 and CDR2 sequences are KGHSH and LQKENI. V was trimmed by 6 bases and J by 12 bases, leaving 15 bases between them. The CDR3 is 13 residues long. The CDR3 DNA is TGTGCCAGCTCTCCCTCCCAGACAGGACCCCTCCACTTT. This encodes CASSPSQTGPLHF.

This clone occurred a few times. The chain joins TRBV7-2 to TRBJ2-3, with TRBD1 as a possible D gene (6 bases). With 2 bases removed from V and 4 bases from J, the gap between germline ends came to 13 bases. The germline gives CDR1 SGHTA, CDR2 FQGNSA. This CDR3 is 15 amino acids long. The CDR3 coding sequence is TGTGCCAGCAGCTTACGAGGCAGGGGCCCAGATACGCAGTATTTT. Protein sequence: CASSLRGRGPDTQYF.

This chain connects TRBV2 to TRBJ2-3; 7 bases fit TRBD1. CDR3 length equals 14 residues. Germline V gene sequence: CDR1 SNHLY, CDR2 FYNNEI. Trimming removed 6 bases from V and 9 bases from J; junction bases left unmatched: 12. The CDR3 region has the DNA TGTGCCAGCAGCCCCGACAGGGCAGGTGGCACGCAGTATTTT. This codes for CASSPDRAGGTQYF.

The chain combines TRBV7-8 with TRBJ2-7; TRBD1 or TRBD2 may be the D gene (5 bases each). V lost 0 bases and J 6 bases, leaving 15 bases between the germline ends. Per germline, CDR1 SGHVS and CDR2 FQNEAQ. CDR3 length: 15 amino acids. The CDR3 nucleotides read TGTGCCAGCAGCTTAGCGCCGGGGCTGTTTTCCGAGCAGTACTTC. Translation gives CASSLAPGLFSEQYF.

This clone was counted once. The rearrangement links TRBV30 to TRBJ2-4; TRBD2 aligns across 10 bases. Germline CDR1 reads GTSNPN; CDR2 reads SVGIG (reference sequence). Trimming at V came to 5 bases and at J to 5 bases, leaving 6 bases not matched to a gene. The CDR3 length is 14 residues. Here the CDR3 DNA reads TGTGCCTGGGGGCTAGCGGGGGCCCAAAACATTCAGTACTTC. The encoded protein is CAWGLAGAQNIQYF.

CDR3 DNA: TGTGCCACCAGCGATGGGGTCCCAGAGACCCAGTACTTC. As protein: CATSDGVPETQYF. The V gene is TRBV15, the J gene TRBJ2-5; D unresolved. The CDR3 length is 13 residues. V shed 5 bases and J shed 4 bases, with 11 bases lying between them. From germline, CDR1 is LNHNV and CDR2 YYDKDF (reference sequence).

The chain joins TRBV19 to TRBJ1-2; TRBD1 might be the D (6 bases). Per the germline V gene, CDR1 is LNHDA and CDR2 is SQIVND (reference sequence). V gave up 3 bases and J gave up 3 bases, with 20 bases separating them. This CDR3 has 17 amino acids. DNA for the CDR3: TGTGCCAGTAGTATTATACGGGCCATACAGGGCGACTATGGCTACACCTTC. It translates to CASSIIRAIQGDYGYTF.

V gene TRBV4-1 combines with J gene TRBJ2-1, with 9 bases aligning to TRBD2. CDR3 size: 19 residues. CDR1 is MGHRA, CDR2 YSYEKL, per germline. V was clipped by 0 bases and J by 0 bases; unmatched bases: 9. The CDR3 nucleotides read TGCGCCAGCAGCCAAGATGTGAGCGGGGGGCAGAGCTCCTACAATGAGCAGTTCTTC. This translates into CASSQDVSGGQSSYNEQFF.